This TCR beta chain was documented in a study of blood T cell repertoires in COVID-19. Across the whole study: COVID-19 samples collected from the United States, Italy and Spain covered acute and convalescent phases. In each case, the material was cDNA or gDNA derived from T cells, B-cell-depleted T cells, or PBMCs.

Profiled with immunoSEQ multiplex PCR; TCRdb holds only in-frame clones, not every one. The sample lists over 200,000 clones, 88% occurring once. Germline CDR1 is SEHNR and CDR2 is FQNEAQ (reference sequence). This CDR3 is 14 amino acids long. V trimming: 4 bases; J trimming: 4 bases; junction bases outside the gene matches: 0. Sequenced sample: peripheral blood. This chain connects TRBV7-9 to TRBJ1-4; 10 nucleotides line up with TRBD1. This TCR was recovered from a man aged 55 to 70 who had recovered from COVID-19. The CDR3 loop is CASSWDRGNEKLFF. The CDR3 nucleotides read TGTGCCAGCAGCTGGGACAGGGGTAATGAAAAACTGTTTTTT.